A selection of T cell receptor beta chains follows, all from one sample in a study of cytomegalovirus exposure and HLA in healthy donors. The repertoire was sequenced with immunoSEQ multiplex PCR; TCRdb's copy has only in-frame clones and lacks some. The sample records 150,000 to 200,000 clones, roughly 87% being singletons. The specimen was PBMCs. The origin of the receptors is a boy between 2 and 10 years old in good health and CMV-seronegative. The CDR3 runs from the conserved cysteine through the conserved F or W.

v_gene	j_gene	CDR3aa
TRBV5-1	TRBJ2-3	CASTRASTDTQYF
TRBV6-1	TRBJ1-5	CASKPMNRGDQPQHF
TRBV6-5	TRBJ2-7	CASSYGLAGGGYEQYF
TRBV18	TRBJ1-3	CASSPGKNSGNTIYF
TRBV5-1	TRBJ2-7	CASSLVVSSSGYEQYF
TRBV5-1	TRBJ2-7	CASSPGTGDYEQYF
TRBV27	TRBJ2-7	CASSFGAGGLYEQYF
TRBV30	TRBJ2-5	CAWSPMRVETQYF
TRBV6-5	TRBJ1-1	CASSRGTGANTEAFF
TRBV9	TRBJ2-2	CASTVAGGPNTGELFF
TRBV5-1	TRBJ1-1	CASSLGQIMNTEAFF
TRBV7-9	TRBJ1-2	CASSLVNRGQTGYTF
TRBV2	TRBJ2-5	CASSARLRGETQYF
TRBV7-3	TRBJ2-7	CASSPYPRTGDLLPYEQYF
TRBV7-8	TRBJ2-2	CASSHRQGRTGELFF
TRBV29-1	TRBJ2-5	CSVEESGETQYF